This TCR beta chain was obtained from a study of blood T cell repertoires in COVID-19. The CDR3 has 15 amino acids. Germline V CDR1 and CDR2: LGHNA, YSLEER. V dropped 3 bases and J dropped 7 bases, with 16 bases sitting between them. Measured with immunoSEQ multiplex PCR; TCRdb has only the in-frame clones, and not every one. This sample has around 140,000 clones, with roughly 80% found just once. The chain has TRBV4-3 and TRBJ1-5; the D is unclear. The specimen was peripheral blood. The sequence was obtained from an older woman with acute or convalescent COVID-19. CDR3 DNA: TGCGCCAGCAGCCAGGGTCCGACGGAGGGACAGCCCCAGCATTTT. Translation gives CASSQGPTEGQPQHF.